The next 6 T cell receptor beta chains were all read from a single sample in a study of CD8+CD57+ T cells in acquired aplastic anemia. TCR beta VDJ and CDR3 profiling used genomic DNA as template. TCRdb re-derived calls from the reads in MiXCR, one entry per CDR3 protein. The sample has hundreds of thousands of distinct CDR3 sequences, 55% to 75% seen once. The sequencing input was sorted CD4+, CD8+, or CD8+CD57+ T cells (not recorded which) from PBMCs. These receptors were obtained from a human donor in good health, serving as a control.

This clonotype has only a few counts. A much larger clone lies one base from this, so it may be a read error. The chain combines TRBV25-1 with TRBJ1-3; D gene uncertain. The CDR3 is 14 residues long. Germline loops: CDR1 MGHDK, CDR2 SYGVNS. This CDR3 is CASSSGLSGNTIHF. CDR3 DNA: TGTGCCAGCAGCTCCGGCCTCTCTGGAAACACCATACATTTT.

V is TRBV29-1 and J is TRBJ2-5; TRBD2 matches at 14 bases. V was clipped by 4 bases and J by 5 bases; unmatched bases: 3. CDR1 is SQVTM and CDR2 is ANQGSEA in the germline V gene. The CDR3 totals 14 residues. CDR3 loop: CSVATSGGVETQYF. The CDR3 nucleotides are TGCAGCGTTGCGACTAGCGGGGGGGTGGAGACCCAGTACTTC.

This sequence joins TRBV9 and TRBJ2-7; perhaps TRBD2 as D (5 bases). The CDR3 is 14 residues long. Germline CDR1 is SGDLS and CDR2 is YYNGEE. Trimming pared 4 bases from V and 13 bases from J, leaving 24 bases between. The DNA of the CDR3 is TGTGCCAGCAGCCAGGACTTGAACTATGGCTACCACTACTTC. Residues: CASSQDLNYGYHYF.

The chain has TRBV4-1 and TRBJ1-2, with D possibly being TRBD1 (5 bases). The germline V gene has CDR1 MGHRA and CDR2 YSYEKL. The CDR3 spans 18 residues. With 1 base removed from V and 7 bases from J, the gap between germline ends came to 25 bases. The DNA of the CDR3 is TGCGCCAGCAGCCAAGTACCCCGCAATGCCAGAGCGGGGGGTGGCTACACCTTC. Encoded protein: CASSQVPRNARAGGGYTF.

This rearrangement joins TRBV5-1 to TRBJ2-7; D is perhaps TRBD1 or TRBD2 (7 bases each). Looked up from germline, CDR1 is SGHRS and CDR2 is YFSETQ. The V gene lost 7 bases and the J gene lost 3 bases, with 20 bases spanning the gap. This CDR3 comprises 15 residues. CDR3 region: CASGSGGGTDYEQYF. The CDR3, as DNA: TGCGCCAGCGGCTCGGGGGGAGGGACAGACTACGAGCAGTACTTC. Combining the CDR3 with reference TRBV5-1 and TRBJ2-7 gives the whole variable domain KAGVTQTPRYLIKTRGQQVTLSCSPISGHRSVSWYQQTPGQGLQFLFEYFSETQRNKGNFPGRFSGRQFSNSRSEMNVSTLELGDSALYLCASGSGGGTDYEQYFGPGTRLTVT.

The chain has TRBV20-1 and TRBJ2-7; the match to TRBD2 covers 12 bases. Per germline, CDR1 DFQATT and CDR2 SNEGSKA (reference sequence). This CDR3 has 13 amino acids. The ends lost 5 bases at V and 7 bases at J; junction bases unmatched: 6. Here the CDR3 reads CSAVSLAGGEQYF. Written as DNA, the CDR3 is TGCAGTGCTGTCAGCCTAGCGGGGGGGGAGCAGTACTTC.